This TCR beta chain was captured in a study of T cells in Graves' hyperthyroidism and ophthalmopathy. CDR3 size: 15 residues. Looked up from germline, CDR1 is MNHEY and CDR2 is SMNVEV (reference sequence). Trimming pared 2 bases from V and 2 bases from J, leaving 13 bases between. The PBMCs were taken from approximately 11 ml of fresh peripheral blood. The source material, RNA transcripts, was used to amplify TCR beta CDR3 regions. The HTBI primer set served for first-round RT-PCR of the TCR CDR3. Via MiXCR, TCRdb re-called the multiplex PCR reads, giving one row per CDR3 protein. Among roughly 300,000 distinct CDR3 sequences listed, roughly a fifth were seen once.

This clonotype was obtained from a woman aged 50 to 60 with Graves' hyperthyroidism. Specimen: blood. The chain is built from TRBV27 and TRBJ2-7; D is undetermined. CDR3 amino acids: CASSLVGNLAYEQYF. The CDR3 DNA follows: TGTGCCAGCAGTTTAGTCGGAAATCTCGCCTACGAGCAGTACTTC.